This T cell receptor (beta chain) emerged from a study of regulatory and conventional T cells in RAG deficiency. Study conclusions and caveats: Omenn patients showed >80% Treg-Tconv overlap and shorter CDR3 lengths. RAG-deficient patients showed markedly lower Shannon entropy and higher Simpson indices than control T-cell subsets. In Omenn syndrome, sorted "Tregs" may be peripherally activated cells.

In regard to this clone: Its cognate antigen is unknown.

The ends were cut back, 0 bases at V and 4 bases at J, with 15 bases in the middle. The CDR3 covers 16 residues. Per the germline V gene, CDR1 is LNHNV and CDR2 is YYDKDF (reference sequence). Genomic DNA came from blood conventional CD4+ T cells gated CD25-low CD127-high. Using immunoSEQ multiplex PCR, the repertoire was profiled, and TCRdb retains in-frame clones only, with some absent. This sample has roughly 35,000 clones, with about 78% found just once. These data also featured in a second study, about regulatory T cells. That work states: Amplification used 52 TRBV primers and 13 TRBJ primers. Regulatory T cells showed the strongest V-J pair restriction and V/J gene skewing among patient repertoires.

The clonotype was recovered from a human donor in good health. The material sequenced was CD4+ effector T cells sorted from blood. The chain employs TRBV15 and TRBJ1-2; TRBD1 might be the D (6 bases). The CDR3 DNA reads TGTGCCACCAGCAGAGATCGTGCAGGGGAGATCTATGGCTACACCTTC. Translation gives CATSRDRAGEIYGYTF.